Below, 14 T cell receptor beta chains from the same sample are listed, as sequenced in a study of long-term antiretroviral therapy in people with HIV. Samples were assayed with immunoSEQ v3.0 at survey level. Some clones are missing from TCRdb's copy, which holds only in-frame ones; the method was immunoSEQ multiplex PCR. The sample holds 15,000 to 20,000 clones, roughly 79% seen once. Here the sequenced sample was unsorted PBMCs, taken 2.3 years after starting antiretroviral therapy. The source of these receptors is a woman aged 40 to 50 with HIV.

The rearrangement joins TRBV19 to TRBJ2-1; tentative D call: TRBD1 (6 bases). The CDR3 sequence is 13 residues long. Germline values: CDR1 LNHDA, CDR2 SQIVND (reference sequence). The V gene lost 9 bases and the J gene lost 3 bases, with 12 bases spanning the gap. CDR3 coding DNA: TGTGCCAGCCGGGACACTGTCTACAATGAGCAGTTCTTC. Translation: CASRDTVYNEQFF.

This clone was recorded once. For the CDR3, the DNA is TGTGCCACCGGGACTCCGAACACCGGGGAGCTGTTTTTT. This encodes CATGTPNTGELFF. This chain uses TRBV10-3 with TRBJ2-2; a possible D gene is TRBD2 (6 bases). Trimming cost V 10 bases and J 0 bases, with 9 bases left between them. This CDR3 has 13 amino acids. CDR1 is ENHRY, CDR2 SYGVKD, per germline.

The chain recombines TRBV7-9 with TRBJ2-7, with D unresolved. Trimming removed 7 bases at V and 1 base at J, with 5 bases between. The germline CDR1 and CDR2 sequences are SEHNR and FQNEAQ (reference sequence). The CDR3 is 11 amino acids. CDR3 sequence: CASTESYEQYF. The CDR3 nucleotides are TGTGCCAGCACCGAATCCTACGAGCAGTACTTC.

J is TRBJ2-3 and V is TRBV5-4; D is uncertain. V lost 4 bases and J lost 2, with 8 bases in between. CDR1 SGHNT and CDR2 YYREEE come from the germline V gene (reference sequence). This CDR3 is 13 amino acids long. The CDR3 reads CASSRAATDTQYF. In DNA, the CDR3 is TGTGCCAGCAGCCGGGCCGCCACAGATACGCAGTATTTT.

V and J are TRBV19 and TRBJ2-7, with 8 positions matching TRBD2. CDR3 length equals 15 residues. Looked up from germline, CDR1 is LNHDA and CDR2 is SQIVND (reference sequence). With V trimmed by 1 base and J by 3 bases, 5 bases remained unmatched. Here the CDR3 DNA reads TGTGCCAGTAGTATAGGAGCGGGGGCGTTCTACGAGCAGTACTTC. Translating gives CASSIGAGAFYEQYF.

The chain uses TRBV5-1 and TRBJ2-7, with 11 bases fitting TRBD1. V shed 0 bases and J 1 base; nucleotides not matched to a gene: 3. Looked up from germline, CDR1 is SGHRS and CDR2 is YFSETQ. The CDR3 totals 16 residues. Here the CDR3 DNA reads TGCGCCAGCAGCTTGGTAGGACAGGGGGCTTCCTACGAGCAGTACTTC. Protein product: CASSLVGQGASYEQYF.

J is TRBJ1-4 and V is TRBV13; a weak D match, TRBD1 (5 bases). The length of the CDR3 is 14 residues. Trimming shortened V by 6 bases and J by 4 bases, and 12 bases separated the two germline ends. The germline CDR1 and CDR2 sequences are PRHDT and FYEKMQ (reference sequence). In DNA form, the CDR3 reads TGTGCCAGCAGGCTCCAGGGAAATAATGAAAAACTGTTTTTT. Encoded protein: CASRLQGNNEKLFF.

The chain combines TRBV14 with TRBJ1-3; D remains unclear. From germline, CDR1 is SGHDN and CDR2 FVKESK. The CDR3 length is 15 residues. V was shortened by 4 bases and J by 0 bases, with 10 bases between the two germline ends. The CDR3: CASSLGLTSGNTIYF. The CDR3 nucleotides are TGTGCCAGCAGCCTGGGTCTGACCTCTGGAAACACCATATATTTT.

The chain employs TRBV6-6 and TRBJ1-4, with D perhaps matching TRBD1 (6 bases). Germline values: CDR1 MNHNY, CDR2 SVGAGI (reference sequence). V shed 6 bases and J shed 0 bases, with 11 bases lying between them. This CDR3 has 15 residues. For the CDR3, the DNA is TGTGCCAGCAGCCGGGGACATTCAACTAATGAAAAACTGTTTTTT. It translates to CASSRGHSTNEKLFF.

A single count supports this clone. The CDR3 reads CASSRGFGTDTQYF. CDR3 DNA: TGTGCCAGCAGTCGGGGGTTTGGCACAGATACGCAGTATTTT. The chain carries TRBV6-5 and TRBJ2-3; D possibly corresponds to TRBD2 (6 bases). Trimming pared 5 bases from V and 1 base from J, leaving 10 bases between. Germline loops: CDR1 MNHEY, CDR2 SVGAGI. CDR3 length: 14 residues.

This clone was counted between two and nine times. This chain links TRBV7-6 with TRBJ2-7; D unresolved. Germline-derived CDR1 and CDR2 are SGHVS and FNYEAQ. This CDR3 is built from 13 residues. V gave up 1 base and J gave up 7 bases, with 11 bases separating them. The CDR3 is CASSLGGLGEQYF. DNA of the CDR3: TGTGCCAGCAGCTTAGGTGGGCTGGGGGAGCAGTACTTC.

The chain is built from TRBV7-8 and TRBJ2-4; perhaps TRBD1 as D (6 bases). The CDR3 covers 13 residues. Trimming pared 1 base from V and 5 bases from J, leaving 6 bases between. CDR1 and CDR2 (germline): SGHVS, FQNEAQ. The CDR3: CASSLGTENIQYF. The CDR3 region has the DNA TGTGCCAGCAGCTTAGGGACAGAAAACATTCAGTACTTC.

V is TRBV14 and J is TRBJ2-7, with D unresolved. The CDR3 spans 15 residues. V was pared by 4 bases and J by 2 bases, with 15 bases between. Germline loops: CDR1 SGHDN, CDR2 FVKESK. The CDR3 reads CASSLLSEPPYEQYF. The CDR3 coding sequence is TGTGCCAGCAGCCTTCTGTCCGAACCCCCCTACGAGCAGTACTTC.

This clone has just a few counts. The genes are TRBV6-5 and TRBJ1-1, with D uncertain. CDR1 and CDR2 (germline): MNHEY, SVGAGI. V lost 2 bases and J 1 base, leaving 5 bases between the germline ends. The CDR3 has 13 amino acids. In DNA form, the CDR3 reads TGTGCCAGCAGTTACGCGAGGAACACTGAAGCTTTCTTT. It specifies CASSYARNTEAFF.